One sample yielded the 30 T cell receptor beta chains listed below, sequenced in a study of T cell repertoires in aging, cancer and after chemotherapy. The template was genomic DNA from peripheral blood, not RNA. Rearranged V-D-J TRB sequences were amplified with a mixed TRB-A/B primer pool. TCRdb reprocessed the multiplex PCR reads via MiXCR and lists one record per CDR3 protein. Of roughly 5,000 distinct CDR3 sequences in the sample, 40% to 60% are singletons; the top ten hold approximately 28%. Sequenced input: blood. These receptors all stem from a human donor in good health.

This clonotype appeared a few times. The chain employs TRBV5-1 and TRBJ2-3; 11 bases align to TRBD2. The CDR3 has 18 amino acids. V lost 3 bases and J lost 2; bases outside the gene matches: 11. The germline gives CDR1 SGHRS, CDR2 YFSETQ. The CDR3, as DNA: TGCGCCAGCAGCTATTCCGGGACTAGCGGTTATACCACAGATACGCAGTATTTT. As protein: CASSYSGTSGYTTDTQYF.

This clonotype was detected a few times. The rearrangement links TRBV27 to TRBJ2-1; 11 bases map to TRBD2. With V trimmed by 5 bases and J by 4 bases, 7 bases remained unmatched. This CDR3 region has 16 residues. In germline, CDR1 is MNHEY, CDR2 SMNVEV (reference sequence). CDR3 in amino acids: CASSQPGTSGYNEQFF. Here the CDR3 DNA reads TGTGCCAGCAGTCAACCCGGGACTAGCGGTTACAATGAGCAGTTCTTC.

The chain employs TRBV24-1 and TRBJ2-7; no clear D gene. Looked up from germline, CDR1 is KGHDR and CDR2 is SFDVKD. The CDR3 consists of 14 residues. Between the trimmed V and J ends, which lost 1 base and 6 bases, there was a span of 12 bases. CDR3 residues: CATSDLGTPGEQYF. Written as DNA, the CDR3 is TGTGCCACCAGTGATTTAGGCACCCCGGGCGAGCAGTACTTC.

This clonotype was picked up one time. The CDR3, as DNA: TGTGCCAGCAGTGAACTGACTAGCGGGCTGGGTTGGGGGCAGTTCTTC. This sequence encodes CASSELTSGLGWGQFF. This chain joins TRBV6-1 and TRBJ2-1; TRBD2 aligns across 10 bases. This CDR3 is 16 amino acids long. Germline V lookup: CDR1 MNHNS, CDR2 SASEGT. The ends lost 2 bases at V and 12 bases at J; junction bases unmatched: 13.

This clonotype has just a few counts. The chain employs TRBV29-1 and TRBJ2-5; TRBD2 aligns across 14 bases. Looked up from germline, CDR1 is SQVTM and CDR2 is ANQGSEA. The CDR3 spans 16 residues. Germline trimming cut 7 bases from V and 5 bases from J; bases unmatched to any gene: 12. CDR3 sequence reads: CSGTRLAGGPRETQYF. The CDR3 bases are TGCAGCGGAACCCGACTAGCGGGAGGGCCGAGGGAGACCCAGTACTTC.

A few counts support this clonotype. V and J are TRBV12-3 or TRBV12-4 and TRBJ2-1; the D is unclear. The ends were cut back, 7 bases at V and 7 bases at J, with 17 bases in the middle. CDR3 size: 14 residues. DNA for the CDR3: TGTGCCAGCACCCCTAAGGTAGGGCTGAATGAGCAGTTCTTC. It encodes CASTPKVGLNEQFF.

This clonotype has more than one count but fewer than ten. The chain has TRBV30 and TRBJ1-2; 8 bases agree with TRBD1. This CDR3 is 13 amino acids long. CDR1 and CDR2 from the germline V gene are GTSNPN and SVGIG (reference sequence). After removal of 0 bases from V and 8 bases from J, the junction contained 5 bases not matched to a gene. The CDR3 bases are TGTGCCTGGAGTGTAGCCAGGGGGCTCGGCTACACCTTC. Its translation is CAWSVARGLGYTF.

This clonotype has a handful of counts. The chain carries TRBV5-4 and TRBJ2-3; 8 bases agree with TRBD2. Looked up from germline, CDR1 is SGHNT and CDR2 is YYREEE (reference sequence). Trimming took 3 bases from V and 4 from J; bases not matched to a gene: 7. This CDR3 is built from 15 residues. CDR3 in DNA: TGTGCCAGCAGCTCCATCGGGGGGGGGGCAGATACGCAGTATTTT. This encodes CASSSIGGGADTQYF.

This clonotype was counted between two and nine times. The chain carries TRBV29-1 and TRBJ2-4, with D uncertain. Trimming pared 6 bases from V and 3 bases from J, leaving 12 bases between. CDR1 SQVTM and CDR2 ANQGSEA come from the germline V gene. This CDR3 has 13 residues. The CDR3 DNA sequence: TGCAGCGTGCCTGGGTTTAACAAAAACATTCAGTACTTC. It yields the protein CSVPGFNKNIQYF.

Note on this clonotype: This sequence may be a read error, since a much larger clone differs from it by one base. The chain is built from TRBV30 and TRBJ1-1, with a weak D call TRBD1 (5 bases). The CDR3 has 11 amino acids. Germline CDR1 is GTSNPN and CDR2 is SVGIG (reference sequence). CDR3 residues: CALEGNTEALF. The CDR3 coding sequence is TGTGCCTTAGAGGGGAACACTGAAGCTCTCTTT.

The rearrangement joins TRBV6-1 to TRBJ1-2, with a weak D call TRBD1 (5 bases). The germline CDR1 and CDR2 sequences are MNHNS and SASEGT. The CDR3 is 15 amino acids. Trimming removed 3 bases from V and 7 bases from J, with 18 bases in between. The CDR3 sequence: CASSDPRAGAGGYTF. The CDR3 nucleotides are TGTGCCAGCAGTGACCCGAGGGCCGGGGCTGGTGGCTACACCTTC.

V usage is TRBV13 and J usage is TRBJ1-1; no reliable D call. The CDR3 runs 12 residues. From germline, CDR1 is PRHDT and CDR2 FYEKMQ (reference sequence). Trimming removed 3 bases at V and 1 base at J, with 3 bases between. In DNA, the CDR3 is TGTGCCAGCAGCTTGAGGAACACTGAAGCTTTCTTT. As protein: CASSLRNTEAFF.

The CDR3 loop reads CASSPDGGSETQYF. In DNA, the CDR3 is TGTGCCAGCAGCCCAGACGGGGGTTCGGAGACCCAGTACTTC. The rearrangement links TRBV11-2 to TRBJ2-5, with a possible D match to TRBD2 (6 bases). Germline V gene lookup returns CDR1 SGHAT and CDR2 FQNNGV. V lost 5 bases and J 5 bases, leaving 15 bases between the germline ends. The CDR3 loop spans 14 amino acids.

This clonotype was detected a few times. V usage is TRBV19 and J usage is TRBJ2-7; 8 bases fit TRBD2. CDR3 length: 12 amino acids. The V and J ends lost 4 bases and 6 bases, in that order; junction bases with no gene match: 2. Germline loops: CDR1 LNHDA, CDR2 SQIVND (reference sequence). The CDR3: CASSTRGGEQYF. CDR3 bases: TGTGCCAGTAGTACCCGGGGGGGCGAGCAGTACTTC.

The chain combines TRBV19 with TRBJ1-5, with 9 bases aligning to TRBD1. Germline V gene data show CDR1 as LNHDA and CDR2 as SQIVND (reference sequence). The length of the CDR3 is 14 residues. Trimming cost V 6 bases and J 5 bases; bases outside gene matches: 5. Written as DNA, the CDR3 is TGTGCCAGTAGGCGTGACAGGGGGGATCAGCCCCAGCATTTT. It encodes CASRRDRGDQPQHF.

CDR3 protein: CASRANSGLQTDTQYF. In nucleotides, the CDR3 is TGTGCCAGCAGGGCTAATAGCGGACTCCAAACAGATACGCAGTATTTT. The genes are TRBV6-4 and TRBJ2-3; a possible D gene is TRBD2 (6 bases). Trimming shortened V by 6 bases and J by 3 bases, and 19 bases separated the two germline ends. The CDR3 totals 16 residues. In germline, CDR1 is MRHNA, CDR2 SNTAGT.

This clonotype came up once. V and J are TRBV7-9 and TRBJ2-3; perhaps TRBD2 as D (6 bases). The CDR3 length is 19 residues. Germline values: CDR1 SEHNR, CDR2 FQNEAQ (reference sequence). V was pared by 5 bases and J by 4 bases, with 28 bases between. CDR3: CASSPRGGGSVPGADTQYF. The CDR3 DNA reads TGTGCCAGCAGCCCCCGAGGTGGAGGGAGCGTTCCCGGCGCAGATACGCAGTATTTT.

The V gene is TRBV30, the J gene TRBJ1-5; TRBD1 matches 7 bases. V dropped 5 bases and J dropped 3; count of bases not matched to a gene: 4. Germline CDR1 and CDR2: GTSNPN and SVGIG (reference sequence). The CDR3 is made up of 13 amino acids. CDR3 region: CAWAGTVNQPQHF. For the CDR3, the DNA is TGTGCCTGGGCCGGGACAGTCAATCAGCCCCAGCATTTT.

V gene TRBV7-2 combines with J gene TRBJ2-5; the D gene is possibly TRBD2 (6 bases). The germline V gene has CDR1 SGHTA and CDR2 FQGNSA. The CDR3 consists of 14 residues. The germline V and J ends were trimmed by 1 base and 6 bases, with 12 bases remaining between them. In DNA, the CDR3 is TGTGCCAGCAGCTTAGAGGGAGGTCAGAAGACCCAGTACTTC. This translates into CASSLEGGQKTQYF.

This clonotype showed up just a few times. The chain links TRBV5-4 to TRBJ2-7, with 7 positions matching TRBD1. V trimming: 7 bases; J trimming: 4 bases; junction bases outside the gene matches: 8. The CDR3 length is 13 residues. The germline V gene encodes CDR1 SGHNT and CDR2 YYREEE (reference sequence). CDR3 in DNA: TGTGCCAGCGGAACAGGGGCCCCTTACGAGCAGTACTTC. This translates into CASGTGAPYEQYF.

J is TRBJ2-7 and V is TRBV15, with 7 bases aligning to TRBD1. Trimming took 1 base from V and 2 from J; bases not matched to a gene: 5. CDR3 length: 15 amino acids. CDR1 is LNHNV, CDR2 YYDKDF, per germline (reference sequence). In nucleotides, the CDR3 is TGTGCCACCAGCAGAGGCGCACAGGGGACCTACGAGCAGTACTTC. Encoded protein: CATSRGAQGTYEQYF.

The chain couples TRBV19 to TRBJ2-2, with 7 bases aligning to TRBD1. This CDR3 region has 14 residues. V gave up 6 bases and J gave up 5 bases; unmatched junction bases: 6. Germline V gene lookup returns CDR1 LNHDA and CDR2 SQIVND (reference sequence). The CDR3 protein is CASRSGQVTGELFF. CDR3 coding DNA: TGTGCCAGTAGATCCGGACAGGTGACCGGGGAGCTGTTTTTT.

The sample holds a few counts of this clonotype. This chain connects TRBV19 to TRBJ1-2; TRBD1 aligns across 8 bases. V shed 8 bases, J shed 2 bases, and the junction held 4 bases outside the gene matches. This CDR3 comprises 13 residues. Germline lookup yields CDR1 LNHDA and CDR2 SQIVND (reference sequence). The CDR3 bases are TGTGCCAGTCCTAGACAGGGGAACTATGGCTACACCTTC. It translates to CASPRQGNYGYTF.

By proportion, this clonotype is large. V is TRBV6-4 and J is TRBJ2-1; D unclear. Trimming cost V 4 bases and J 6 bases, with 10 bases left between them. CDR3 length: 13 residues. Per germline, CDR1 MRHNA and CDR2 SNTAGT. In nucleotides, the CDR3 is TGTGCCAGCAGTGTCACAGAGCTCAATGAGCAGTTCTTC. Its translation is CASSVTELNEQFF.

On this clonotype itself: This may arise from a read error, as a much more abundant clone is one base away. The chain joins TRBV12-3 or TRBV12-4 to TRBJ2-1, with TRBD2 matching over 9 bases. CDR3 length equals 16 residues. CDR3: CASSLPLAGYYNKQFF. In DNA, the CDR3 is TGTGCCAGCAGTTTACCGCTAGCGGGGTATTACAATAAGCAGTTCTTC.

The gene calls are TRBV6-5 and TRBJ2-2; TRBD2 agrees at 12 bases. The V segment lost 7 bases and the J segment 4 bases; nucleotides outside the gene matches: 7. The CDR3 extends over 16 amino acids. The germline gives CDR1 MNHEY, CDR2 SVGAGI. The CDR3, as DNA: TGTGCCAGCAAGCGACTAGCGGGAGAAGTCACCGGGGAGCTGTTTTTT. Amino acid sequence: CASKRLAGEVTGELFF.

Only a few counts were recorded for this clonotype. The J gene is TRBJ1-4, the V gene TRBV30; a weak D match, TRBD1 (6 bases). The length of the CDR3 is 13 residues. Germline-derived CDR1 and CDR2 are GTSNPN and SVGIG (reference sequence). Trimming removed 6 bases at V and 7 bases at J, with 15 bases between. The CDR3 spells CACTSGHFEKLFF. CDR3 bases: TGTGCCTGTACATCGGGACACTTTGAAAAACTGTTTTTT.

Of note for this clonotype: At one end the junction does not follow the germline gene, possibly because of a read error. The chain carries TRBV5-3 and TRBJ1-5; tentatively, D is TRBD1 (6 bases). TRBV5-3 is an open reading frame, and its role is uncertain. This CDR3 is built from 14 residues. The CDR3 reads CASSSNTGTQPQHF. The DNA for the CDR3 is TGTGCCAGCAGCTCAAATACAGGGACCCAGCCCCAGCATTTT.

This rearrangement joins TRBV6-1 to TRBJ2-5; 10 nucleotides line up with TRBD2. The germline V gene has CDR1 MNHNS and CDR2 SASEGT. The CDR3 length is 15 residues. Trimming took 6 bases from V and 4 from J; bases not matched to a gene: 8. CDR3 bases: TGTGCCAGCAGGGCTAGCGGGGGAGGGTCAGAGACCCAGTACTTC. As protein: CASRASGGGSETQYF.

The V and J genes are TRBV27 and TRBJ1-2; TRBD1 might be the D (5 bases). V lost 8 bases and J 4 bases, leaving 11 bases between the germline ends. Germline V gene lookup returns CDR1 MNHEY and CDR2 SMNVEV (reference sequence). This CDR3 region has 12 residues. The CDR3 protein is CASGDSSYGYTF. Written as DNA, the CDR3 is TGTGCCAGCGGAGACAGTTCCTATGGCTACACCTTC.